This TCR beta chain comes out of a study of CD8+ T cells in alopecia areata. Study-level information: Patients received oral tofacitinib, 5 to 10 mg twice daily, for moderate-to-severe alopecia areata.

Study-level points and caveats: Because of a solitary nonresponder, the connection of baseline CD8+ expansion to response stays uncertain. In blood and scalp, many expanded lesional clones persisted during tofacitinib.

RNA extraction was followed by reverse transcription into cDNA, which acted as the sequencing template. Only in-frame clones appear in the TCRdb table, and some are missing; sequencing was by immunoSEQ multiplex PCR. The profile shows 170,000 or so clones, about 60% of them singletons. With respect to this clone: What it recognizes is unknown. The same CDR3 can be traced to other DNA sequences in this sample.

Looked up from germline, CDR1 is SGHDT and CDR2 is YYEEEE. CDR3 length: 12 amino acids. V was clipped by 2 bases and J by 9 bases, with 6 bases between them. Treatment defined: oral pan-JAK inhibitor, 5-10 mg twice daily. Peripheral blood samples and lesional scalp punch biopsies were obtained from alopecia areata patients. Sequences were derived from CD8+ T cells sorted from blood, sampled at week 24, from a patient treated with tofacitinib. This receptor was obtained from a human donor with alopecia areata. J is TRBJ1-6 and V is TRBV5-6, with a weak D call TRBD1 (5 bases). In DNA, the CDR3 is TGTGCCAGCAGCTTCGGGACTTCACCCCTCCACTTT. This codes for CASSFGTSPLHF.